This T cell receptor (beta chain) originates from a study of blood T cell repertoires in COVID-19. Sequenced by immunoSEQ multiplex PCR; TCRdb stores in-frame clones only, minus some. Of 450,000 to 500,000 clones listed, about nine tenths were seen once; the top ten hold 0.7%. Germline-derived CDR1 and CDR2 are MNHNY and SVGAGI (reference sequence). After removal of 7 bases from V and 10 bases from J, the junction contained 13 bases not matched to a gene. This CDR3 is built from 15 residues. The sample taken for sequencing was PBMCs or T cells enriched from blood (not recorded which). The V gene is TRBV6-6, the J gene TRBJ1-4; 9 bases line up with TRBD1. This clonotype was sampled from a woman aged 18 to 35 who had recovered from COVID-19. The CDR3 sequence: CASTSTGGGLGKLFF. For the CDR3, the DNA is TGTGCCAGCACCTCAACAGGGGGCGGATTGGGAAAACTGTTTTTT.